These 19 T cell receptor beta chains were sequenced from one sample in a study of T-cell reconstitution after alpha-beta-depleted transplantation in children. Unique molecular identifiers were incorporated when the TCRbeta library was constructed. Via MiXCR, TCRdb re-called the PCR reads, giving one row per CDR3 protein. Among about 980,000 distinct CDR3 sequences listed, roughly 29% were seen once. Sequenced material: PBMCs, mostly from graft donor cells, taken 360 days after TCRalphabeta/CD19-depleted stem cell transplant. The receptor set was obtained from a boy younger than two who had a stem cell transplant for SCID, so the T cells may come from the graft donor.

The chain combines TRBV3-1 with TRBJ2-1; 7 bases are shared with TRBD2. The V segment lost 4 bases and the J segment 2 bases; nucleotides outside the gene matches: 11. Germline lookup yields CDR1 LGHDT and CDR2 YNNKEL (reference sequence). The length of the CDR3 is 17 residues. In DNA, the CDR3 is TGTGCCAGCAGCCTCTTTGGACTAGTCAGCCCCTACAATGAGCAGTTCTTC. Amino acids: CASSLFGLVSPYNEQFF.

This sequence joins TRBV5-1 and TRBJ2-2, with 9 bases lining up with TRBD1. With V trimmed by 1 base and J by 5 bases, 6 bases remained unmatched. CDR1 is SGHRS and CDR2 is YFSETQ in the germline V gene. The CDR3 has 16 amino acids. This CDR3 reads CASSLPGTGRTGELFF. CDR3 in DNA: TGCGCCAGCAGCTTGCCCGGGACAGGGCGGACCGGGGAGCTGTTTTTT.

This clonotype was observed a handful of times. The chain is built from TRBV6-1 and TRBJ1-5, with TRBD1 identical over 7 bases. Trimming removed 6 bases from V and 7 bases from J; junction bases left unmatched: 9. CDR1 and CDR2 from the germline V gene are MNHNS and SASEGT. The CDR3 covers 14 residues. The CDR3, as DNA: TGTGCCAGCAGGCCCGACAGGGTTGGACAGCCCCAGCATTTT. Residues: CASRPDRVGQPQHF.

This clonotype was seen more than once but under ten times. V usage is TRBV5-1 and J usage is TRBJ2-1; D remains ambiguous. The ends were cut back, 3 bases at V and 1 base at J, with 17 bases in the middle. In germline, CDR1 is SGHRS, CDR2 YFSETQ. The CDR3 contains 17 residues. CDR3 DNA sequence: TGCGCCAGCAGCTCCAAAGACTTCAGCCCTTCCTACAATGAGCAGTTCTTC. Translation: CASSSKDFSPSYNEQFF.

This clonotype turned up a few times. The rearrangement links TRBV9 to TRBJ2-3; D perhaps matches TRBD2 (6 bases). CDR3 length equals 16 residues. The germline CDR1 and CDR2 sequences are SGDLS and YYNGEE. Trimming removed 2 bases at V and 7 bases at J, with 20 bases between. CDR3 amino acids: CASSVLPLAELYTQYF. DNA for the CDR3: TGTGCCAGCAGCGTTCTGCCCTTAGCGGAACTTTATACGCAGTATTTT.

The genes are TRBV6-1 and TRBJ2-1; 15 bases map to TRBD2. V shed 7 bases and J 5 bases; nucleotides not matched to a gene: 12. The length of the CDR3 is 18 residues. Germline loops: CDR1 MNHNS, CDR2 SASEGT. CDR3 DNA sequence: TGTGCCAGCACCCTTACAAGGACTAGCGGGGGGGAACACAATGAGCAGTTCTTC. Translating it yields CASTLTRTSGGEHNEQFF.

A single count supports this clonotype. The genes are TRBV2 and TRBJ2-1; weak D call: TRBD2 (5 bases). The V end lost 6 bases, the J end lost 6 bases, and 21 bases lay between the germline ends. CDR3 size: 16 residues. Germline lookup yields CDR1 SNHLY and CDR2 FYNNEI. The CDR3: CASSALLVDSSNEQFF. CDR3 sequence (DNA): TGTGCCAGCAGCGCCCTACTAGTTGATTCGAGCAATGAGCAGTTCTTC.

This clonotype came up a few times. The chain joins TRBV14 to TRBJ1-1; no definite D call. This CDR3 has 13 amino acids. V lost 0 bases to trimming and J lost 4 bases, with 6 bases between them. CDR1 is SGHDN, CDR2 FVKESK, per germline. The CDR3 region has the DNA TGTGCCAGCAGCCAAGAGGGGTTCACTGAAGCTTTCTTT. Translation: CASSQEGFTEAFF.

The CDR3 protein is CASSQGRPAEQYF. The CDR3 nucleotides read TGTGCCAGCAGCCAAGGACGTCCTGCCGAGCAGTACTTC. This chain uses TRBV3-1 with TRBJ2-7; D unresolved. Deletions cut 1 base from V and 6 bases from J, with 10 bases between. The germline gives CDR1 LGHDT, CDR2 YNNKEL (reference sequence). The CDR3 spans 13 residues.

This clonotype was seen a handful of times. The chain links TRBV2 to TRBJ2-7; 10 bases line up with TRBD2. CDR3 length equals 13 residues. V shed 7 bases and J 1 base; nucleotides not matched to a gene: 1. The germline V gene has CDR1 SNHLY and CDR2 FYNNEI. The CDR3, as DNA: TGTGCCAGCACGGGACTAGCGTCCTACGAGCAGTACTTC. Translated, it gives CASTGLASYEQYF.

The chain employs TRBV12-3 or TRBV12-4 and TRBJ1-1, with no clear D. The CDR3 contains 13 residues. The ends were cut back, 7 bases at V and 7 bases at J, with 16 bases in the middle. The CDR3 sequence is CASKNPGSFEAFF. CDR3 nucleotide sequence: TGTGCCAGCAAAAACCCCGGGTCATTTGAAGCTTTCTTT.

Concerning this clonotype: Here the CDR3 omits its conserved ending phenylalanine or tryptophan, so a read error is the likely source. The limits of the CDR3 on the DNA are not certain, so only TCRdb's listed CDR3 is given. The CDR3 protein is CSARVEREQTI. The J gene is TRBJ2-1, the V gene TRBV20-1; the table names TRBD2, a call not compared with the DNA. The CDR3 comprises 11 residues, both ends counted. Germline CDR1 reads DFQATT; CDR2 reads SNEGSKA (reference sequence).

J is TRBJ2-7 and V is TRBV20-1, with 7 bases lining up with TRBD2. CDR1 and CDR2 from the germline V gene are DFQATT and SNEGSKA (reference sequence). Trimming at V came to 0 bases and at J to 4 bases, leaving 6 bases not matched to a gene. This CDR3 has 14 amino acids. CDR3 protein: CSARDWTRGYEQYF. The CDR3 coding sequence is TGCAGTGCTAGAGATTGGACTAGGGGATACGAGCAGTACTTC.

This rearrangement joins TRBV5-1 to TRBJ2-2; no definite D call. Germline V lookup: CDR1 SGHRS, CDR2 YFSETQ. Deletions cut 0 bases from V and 7 bases from J, with 13 bases between. The CDR3 length is 15 residues. Written as DNA, the CDR3 is TGCGCCAGCAGCTTGGCCGTGACCCTTAGCGGGGAGCTGTTTTTT. Translation gives CASSLAVTLSGELFF.

CDR3 in amino acids: CSARTIPLRDREHNEQFF. CDR3 DNA: TGCAGTGCTAGAACTATCCCCCTCCGGGACAGGGAGCACAATGAGCAGTTCTTC. The chain recombines TRBV20-1 with TRBJ2-1; TRBD1 matches 9 bases. Unmatched junction bases numbered 16, after V lost 2 bases and J lost 5 bases. The CDR3 spans 18 residues. Germline-derived CDR1 and CDR2 are DFQATT and SNEGSKA (reference sequence).

The chain recombines TRBV12-3 or TRBV12-4 with TRBJ2-2; tentative D call: TRBD2 (6 bases). This CDR3 is built from 14 residues. The V end lost 6 bases, the J end lost 4 bases, and 12 bases lay between the germline ends. Here the CDR3 reads CASRRMGGTGELFF. CDR3 nucleotides: TGTGCCAGCAGACGTATGGGGGGCACCGGGGAGCTGTTTTTT.

V and J are TRBV14 and TRBJ2-2; possibly TRBD1 or TRBD2 for D (5 bases each). With 3 bases removed from V and 0 bases from J, the gap between germline ends came to 23 bases. This CDR3 spans 20 amino acids. Germline V gene data show CDR1 as SGHDN and CDR2 as FVKESK. The CDR3 nucleotides read TGTGCCAGCAGCCACGCCTGGGACGGACGACCAAAAACGAACACCGGGGAGCTGTTTTTT. Translated: CASSHAWDGRPKTNTGELFF.

There are a few counts of this clonotype. The chain is built from TRBV4-2 and TRBJ2-1, with TRBD2 identical over 7 bases. The J segment lost 5 bases and the V segment lost 2 bases, leaving 12 bases of the junction unmatched. Germline V lookup: CDR1 LGHNA, CDR2 YNFKEQ. This CDR3 contains 17 residues. The CDR3 coding sequence is TGTGCCAGCAGCCAAATAACGGGGGGAGGAGAAAACAATGAGCAGTTCTTC. It yields the protein CASSQITGGGENNEQFF.

This clonotype came up many times. The V and J genes are TRBV9 and TRBJ2-3; D is unclear. Germline V lookup: CDR1 SGDLS, CDR2 YYNGEE. Trimming took 1 base from V and 2 from J, leaving 11 bases between them. CDR3 length: 15 residues. The CDR3, as DNA: TGTGCCAGCAGCGTATGGACCGGGCTCACAGATACGCAGTATTTT. Translated: CASSVWTGLTDTQYF.